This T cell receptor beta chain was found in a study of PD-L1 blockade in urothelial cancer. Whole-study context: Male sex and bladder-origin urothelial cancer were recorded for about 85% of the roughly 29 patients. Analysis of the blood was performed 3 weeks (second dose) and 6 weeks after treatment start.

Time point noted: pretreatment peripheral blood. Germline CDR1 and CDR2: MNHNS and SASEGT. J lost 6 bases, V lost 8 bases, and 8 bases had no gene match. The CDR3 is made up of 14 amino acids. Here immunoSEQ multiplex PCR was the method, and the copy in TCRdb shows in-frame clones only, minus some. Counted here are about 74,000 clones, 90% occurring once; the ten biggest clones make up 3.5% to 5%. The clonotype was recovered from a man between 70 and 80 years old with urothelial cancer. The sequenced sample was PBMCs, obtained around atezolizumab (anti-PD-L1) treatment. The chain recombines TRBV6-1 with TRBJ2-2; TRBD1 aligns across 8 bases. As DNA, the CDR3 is TGTGCCAGCCGGCCGGAGACAGGGGCCGGGGAGCTGTTTTTT. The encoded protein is CASRPETGAGELFF.